One sample yielded the 2 T cell receptor beta chains listed below, sequenced in a study of blood T cells in healthy people across ages (dated by TCRdb to the mid-2010s). Libraries came from 5' RACE. Sequencer: Illumina HiSeq 2500. A second PCR of about 7 to 12 cycles was run with a J-beta primer mix and a sample-barcoded 5' primer. TCRdb trimmed public reads at Q25 via fastp, called clones via MiXCR and kept in-frame beta chains. Entries are consolidated by CDR3 protein sequence, retaining the most common genes and DNA. This sample comprises around 780,000 distinct CDR3 sequences, roughly 56% of them detected only once. Approximately 24% of the sample is in the top ten clones. Sequencing was carried out using blood. The receptors originated from a man in his forties or fifties in good health.

This clonotype was counted only a few times. The chain links TRBV4-2 to TRBJ1-2; tentative D call: TRBD1 (6 bases). The CDR3 totals 15 residues. V lost 0 bases to trimming and J lost 3 bases, with 11 bases between them. CDR1 and CDR2 from the germline V gene are LGHNA and YNFKEQ. The CDR3 protein is CASSQDRGMDYGYTF. The CDR3 nucleotides read TGTGCCAGCAGCCAAGATAGGGGGATGGACTATGGCTACACCTTC.

This clonotype was seen a handful of times. V usage is TRBV9 and J usage is TRBJ2-7; D might be TRBD1 (6 bases). The CDR3 is 15 residues long. The germline V gene has CDR1 SGDLS and CDR2 YYNGEE. Trimming shortened V by 1 base and J by 5 bases, and 16 bases separated the two germline ends. CDR3: CASSVMTGQFDEQYF. The CDR3 DNA follows: TGTGCCAGCAGCGTAATGACAGGACAATTCGACGAGCAGTACTTC.